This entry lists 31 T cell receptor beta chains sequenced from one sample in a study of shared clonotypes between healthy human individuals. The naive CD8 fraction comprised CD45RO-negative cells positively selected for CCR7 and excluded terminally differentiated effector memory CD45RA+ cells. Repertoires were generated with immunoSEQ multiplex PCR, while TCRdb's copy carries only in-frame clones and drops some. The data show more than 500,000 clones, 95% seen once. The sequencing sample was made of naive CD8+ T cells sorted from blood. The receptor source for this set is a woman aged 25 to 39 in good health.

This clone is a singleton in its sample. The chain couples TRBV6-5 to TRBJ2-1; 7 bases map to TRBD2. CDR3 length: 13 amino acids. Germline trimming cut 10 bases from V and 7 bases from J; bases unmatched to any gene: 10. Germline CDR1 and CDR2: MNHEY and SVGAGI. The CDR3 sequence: CATAVTSRNEQFF. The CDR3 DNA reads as TGTGCCACCGCGGTGACTAGCAGAAATGAGCAGTTCTTC.

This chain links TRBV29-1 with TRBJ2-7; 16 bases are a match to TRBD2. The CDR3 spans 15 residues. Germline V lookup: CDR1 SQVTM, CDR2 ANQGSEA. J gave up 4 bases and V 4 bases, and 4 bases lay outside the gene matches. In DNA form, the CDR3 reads TGCAGCGTTGGGGGGACTAGCGGGAGGGCTTACGAGCAGTACTTC. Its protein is CSVGGTSGRAYEQYF.

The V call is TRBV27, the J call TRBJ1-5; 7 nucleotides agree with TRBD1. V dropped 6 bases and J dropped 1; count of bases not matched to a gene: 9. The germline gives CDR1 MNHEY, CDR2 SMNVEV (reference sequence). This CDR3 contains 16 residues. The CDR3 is CASRPNRGMSNQPQHF. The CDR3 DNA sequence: TGTGCCAGCAGGCCCAACAGGGGAATGAGCAATCAGCCCCAGCATTTT.

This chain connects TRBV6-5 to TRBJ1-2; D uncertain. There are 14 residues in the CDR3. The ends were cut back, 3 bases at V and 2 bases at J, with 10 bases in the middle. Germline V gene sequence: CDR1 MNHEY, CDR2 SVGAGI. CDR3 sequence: CASSYLPANYGYTF. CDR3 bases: TGTGCCAGCAGTTATCTTCCAGCCAACTATGGCTACACCTTC.

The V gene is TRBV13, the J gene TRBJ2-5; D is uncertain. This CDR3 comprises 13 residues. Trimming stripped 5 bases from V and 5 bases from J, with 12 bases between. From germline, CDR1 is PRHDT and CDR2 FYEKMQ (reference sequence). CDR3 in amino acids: CASSTNPLETQYF. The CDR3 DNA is TGTGCCAGCAGCACAAATCCCCTGGAGACCCAGTACTTC.

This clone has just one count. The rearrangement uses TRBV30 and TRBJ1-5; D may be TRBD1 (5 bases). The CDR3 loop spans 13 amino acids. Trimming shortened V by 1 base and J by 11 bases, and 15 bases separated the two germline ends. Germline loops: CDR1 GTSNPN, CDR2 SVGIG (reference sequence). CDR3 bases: TGTGCCTGGAGTGCGACAGCGAGCGGGACCCAGCATTTT. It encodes CAWSATASGTQHF.

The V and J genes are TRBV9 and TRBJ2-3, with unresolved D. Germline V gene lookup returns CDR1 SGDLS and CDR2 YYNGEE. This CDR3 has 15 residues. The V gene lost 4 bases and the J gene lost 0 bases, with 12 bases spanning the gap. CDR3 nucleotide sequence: TGTGCCAGCAGCCCCCCCACGGCTAGCACAGATACGCAGTATTTT. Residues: CASSPPTASTDTQYF.

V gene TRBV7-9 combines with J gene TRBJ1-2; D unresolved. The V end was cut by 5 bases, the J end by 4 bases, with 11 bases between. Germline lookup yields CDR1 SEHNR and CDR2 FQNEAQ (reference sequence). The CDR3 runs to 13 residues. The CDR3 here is CASSRGEVYGYTF. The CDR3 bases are TGTGCCAGCAGCCGTGGCGAAGTCTATGGCTACACCTTC.

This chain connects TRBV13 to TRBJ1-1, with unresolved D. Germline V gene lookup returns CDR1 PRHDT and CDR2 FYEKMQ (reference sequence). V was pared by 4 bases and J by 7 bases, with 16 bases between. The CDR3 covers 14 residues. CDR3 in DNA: TGTGCCAGCAGCTCGGAAAACTCCCGGAGTGAAGCTTTCTTT. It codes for CASSSENSRSEAFF.

The CDR3 is CASRTIFQPQHF. As DNA, the CDR3 is TGTGCCAGCAGGACTATATTTCAGCCCCAGCATTTT. The chain carries TRBV6-1 and TRBJ1-5; D gene unclear. The CDR3 consists of 12 residues. V dropped 6 bases and J dropped 6 bases, with 9 bases sitting between them. Germline V lookup: CDR1 MNHNS, CDR2 SASEGT.

CDR3 in amino acids: CASSLGTSEQYF. The CDR3 DNA sequence: TGTGCCAGCAGCTTGGGAACTTCCGAGCAGTACTTC. The chain couples TRBV5-4 to TRBJ2-7; no firm D call. Deletions cut 0 bases from V and 6 bases from J, with 7 bases between. CDR3 length equals 12 residues. CDR1 is SGHNT, CDR2 YYREEE, per germline (reference sequence).

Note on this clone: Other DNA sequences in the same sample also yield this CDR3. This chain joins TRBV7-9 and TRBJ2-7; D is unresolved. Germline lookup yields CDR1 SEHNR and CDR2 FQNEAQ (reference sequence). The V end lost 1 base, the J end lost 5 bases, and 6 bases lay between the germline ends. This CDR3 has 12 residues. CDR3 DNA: TGTGCCAGCAGCTTAGGGCTCGACGAGCAGTACTTC. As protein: CASSLGLDEQYF.

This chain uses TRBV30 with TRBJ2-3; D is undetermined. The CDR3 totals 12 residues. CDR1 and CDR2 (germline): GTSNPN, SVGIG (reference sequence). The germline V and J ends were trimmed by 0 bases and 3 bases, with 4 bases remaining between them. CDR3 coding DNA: TGTGCCTGGAGTGTTGTTACAGATACGCAGTATTTT. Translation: CAWSVVTDTQYF.

This CDR3 is CASSQDGPKGAPAFF. The CDR3 coding sequence is TGCGCCAGCAGCCAAGATGGACCCAAGGGGGCACCAGCTTTCTTT. The V gene is TRBV4-1, the J gene TRBJ1-1; TRBD1 agrees at 7 bases. CDR3 size: 15 residues. Germline V gives CDR1 MGHRA, CDR2 YSYEKL. With V trimmed by 0 bases and J by 10 bases, 11 bases remained unmatched.

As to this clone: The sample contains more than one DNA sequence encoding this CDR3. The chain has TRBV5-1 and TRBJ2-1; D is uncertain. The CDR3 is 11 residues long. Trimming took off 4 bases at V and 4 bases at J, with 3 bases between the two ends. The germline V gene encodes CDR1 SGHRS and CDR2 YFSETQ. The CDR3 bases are TGCGCCAGCAGCCTGTACAATGAGCAGTTCTTC. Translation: CASSLYNEQFF.

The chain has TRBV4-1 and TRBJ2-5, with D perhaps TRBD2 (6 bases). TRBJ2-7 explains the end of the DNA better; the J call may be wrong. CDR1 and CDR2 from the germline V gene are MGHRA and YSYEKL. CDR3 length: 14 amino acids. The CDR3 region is CASSQAGVGYEQYF. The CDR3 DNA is TGCGCCAGCAGCCAAGCGGGGGTGGGCTACGAGCAGTACTTC.

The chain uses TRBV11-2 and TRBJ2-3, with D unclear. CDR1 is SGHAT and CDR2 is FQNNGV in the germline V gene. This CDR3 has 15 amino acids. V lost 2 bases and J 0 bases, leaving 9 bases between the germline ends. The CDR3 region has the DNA TGTGCCAGCAGCTTACCGGCTTCTAGCACAGATACGCAGTATTTT. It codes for CASSLPASSTDTQYF.

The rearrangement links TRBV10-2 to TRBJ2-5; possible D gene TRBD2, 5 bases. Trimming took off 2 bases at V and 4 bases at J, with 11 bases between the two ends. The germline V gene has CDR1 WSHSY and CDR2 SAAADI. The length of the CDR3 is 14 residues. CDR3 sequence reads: CASSEVGVRETQYF. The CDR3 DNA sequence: TGCGCCAGCAGTGAGGTGGGAGTACGAGAGACCCAGTACTTC.

The CDR3 sequence is CASGEGLGPYEQYF. The CDR3 DNA reads as TGTGCCAGCGGCGAGGGCTTGGGCCCCTACGAGCAGTACTTC. J is TRBJ2-7 and V is TRBV2, with TRBD2 as a possible D gene (5 bases). V was cut by 8 bases and J by 2 bases, with 16 bases left in between. CDR3 length: 14 residues. Germline CDR1 reads SNHLY; CDR2 reads FYNNEI.

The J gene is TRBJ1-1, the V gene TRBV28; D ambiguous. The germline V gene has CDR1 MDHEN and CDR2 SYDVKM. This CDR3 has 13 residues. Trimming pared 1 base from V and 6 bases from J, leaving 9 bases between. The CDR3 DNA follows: TGTGCCAGCAGTTTATCGGGATCCCCTGAAGCTTTCTTT. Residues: CASSLSGSPEAFF. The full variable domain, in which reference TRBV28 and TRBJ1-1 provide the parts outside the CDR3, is DVKVTQSSRYLVKRTGEKVFLECVQDMDHENMFWYRQDPGLGLRLIYFSYDVKMKEKGDIPEGYSVSREKKERFSLILESASTNQTSMYLCASSLSGSPEAFFGQGTRLTVV.

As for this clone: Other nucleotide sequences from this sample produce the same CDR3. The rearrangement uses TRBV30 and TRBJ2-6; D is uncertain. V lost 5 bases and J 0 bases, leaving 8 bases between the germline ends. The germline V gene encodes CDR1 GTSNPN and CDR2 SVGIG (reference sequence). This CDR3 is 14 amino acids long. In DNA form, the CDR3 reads TGTGCCTGGTCAACCGGCTCTGGGGCCAACGTCCTGACTTTC. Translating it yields CAWSTGSGANVLTF.

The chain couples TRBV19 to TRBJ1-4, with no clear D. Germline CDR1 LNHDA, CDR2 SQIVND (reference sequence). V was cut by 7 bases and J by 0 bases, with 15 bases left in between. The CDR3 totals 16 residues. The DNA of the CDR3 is TGTGCCAGTACCAACTTCCCGGTAGCAACTAATGAAAAACTGTTTTTT. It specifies CASTNFPVATNEKLFF.

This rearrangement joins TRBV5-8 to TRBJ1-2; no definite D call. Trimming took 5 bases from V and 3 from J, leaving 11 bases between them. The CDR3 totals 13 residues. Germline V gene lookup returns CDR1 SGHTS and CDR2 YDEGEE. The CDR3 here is CASRHDTHYGYTF. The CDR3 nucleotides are TGTGCCAGCAGACATGACACCCACTATGGCTACACCTTC.

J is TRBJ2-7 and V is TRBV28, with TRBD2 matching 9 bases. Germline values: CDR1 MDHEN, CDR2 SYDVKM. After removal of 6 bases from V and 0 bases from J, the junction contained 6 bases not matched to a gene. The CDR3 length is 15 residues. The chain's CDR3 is CASRLSGGPSYEQYF. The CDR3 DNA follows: TGTGCCAGCAGACTTAGCGGGGGCCCCTCCTACGAGCAGTACTTC.

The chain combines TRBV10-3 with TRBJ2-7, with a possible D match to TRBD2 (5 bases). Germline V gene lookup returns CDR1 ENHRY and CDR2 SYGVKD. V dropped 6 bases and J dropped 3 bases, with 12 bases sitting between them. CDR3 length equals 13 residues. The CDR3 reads CAIRADGIYEQYF. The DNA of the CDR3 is TGTGCCATCAGAGCGGACGGGATCTACGAGCAGTACTTC.

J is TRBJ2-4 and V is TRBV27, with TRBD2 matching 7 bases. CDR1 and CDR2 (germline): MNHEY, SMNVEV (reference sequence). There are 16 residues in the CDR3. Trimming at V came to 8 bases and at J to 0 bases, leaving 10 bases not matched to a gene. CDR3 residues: CASGAPSGEAKNIQYF. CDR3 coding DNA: TGTGCCAGCGGAGCTCCTAGCGGTGAAGCCAAAAACATTCAGTACTTC.

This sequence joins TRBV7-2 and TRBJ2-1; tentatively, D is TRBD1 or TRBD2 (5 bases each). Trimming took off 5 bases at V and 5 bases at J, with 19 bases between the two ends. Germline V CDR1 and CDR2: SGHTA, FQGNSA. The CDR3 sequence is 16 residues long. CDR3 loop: CASSLGYRDPHNEQFF. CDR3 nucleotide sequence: TGTGCCAGCAGCCTAGGTTACCGGGACCCACACAATGAGCAGTTCTTC.

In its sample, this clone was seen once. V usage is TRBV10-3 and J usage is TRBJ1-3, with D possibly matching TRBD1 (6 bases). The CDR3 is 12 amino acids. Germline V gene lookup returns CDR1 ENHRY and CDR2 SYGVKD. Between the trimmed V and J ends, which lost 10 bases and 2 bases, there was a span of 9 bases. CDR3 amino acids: CASGDTGNTIYF. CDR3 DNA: TGTGCCAGTGGGGACACTGGAAACACCATATATTTT.

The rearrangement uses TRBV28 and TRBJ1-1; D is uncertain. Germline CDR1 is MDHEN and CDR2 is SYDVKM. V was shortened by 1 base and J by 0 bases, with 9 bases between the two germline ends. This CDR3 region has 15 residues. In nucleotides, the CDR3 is TGTGCCAGCAGTTTATTGCAGTCTATGAACACTGAAGCTTTCTTT. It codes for CASSLLQSMNTEAFF.

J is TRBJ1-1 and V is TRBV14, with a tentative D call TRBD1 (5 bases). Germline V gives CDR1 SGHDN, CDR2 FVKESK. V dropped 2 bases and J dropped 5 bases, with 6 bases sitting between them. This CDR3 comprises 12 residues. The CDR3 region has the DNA TGTGCCAGCAGCCAACAGGGTACTGAAGCTTTCTTT. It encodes CASSQQGTEAFF.

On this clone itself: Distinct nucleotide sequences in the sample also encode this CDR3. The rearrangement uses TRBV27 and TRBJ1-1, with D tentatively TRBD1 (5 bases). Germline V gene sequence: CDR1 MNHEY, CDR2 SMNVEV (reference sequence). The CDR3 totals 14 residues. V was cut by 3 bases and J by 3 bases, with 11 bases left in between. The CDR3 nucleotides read TGTGCCAGCAGTTTGGGAGGGGCACACACTGAAGCTTTCTTT. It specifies CASSLGGAHTEAFF.